This TCR beta chain was sequenced for a study of blood T cell repertoires in COVID-19. TCRdb's copy holds only in-frame clones and misses some; the assay was immunoSEQ multiplex PCR. The table shows around 100,000 clones, with about 88% occurring only once. The CDR3 totals 16 residues. The germline CDR1 and CDR2 sequences are MNHEY and SMNVEV (reference sequence). J was trimmed by 4 bases and V by 7 bases; bases with no gene match: 12. The chain couples TRBV27 to TRBJ2-2, with TRBD2 identical over 7 bases. The sequenced material came from peripheral blood. The TCR originated in a human donor in a cohort sampled during active COVID-19. The CDR3 nucleotides are TGTGCCAGCACCCCCCAAGGACTAGGTGGCACCGGGGAGCTGTTTTTT. Translation: CASTPQGLGGTGELFF.